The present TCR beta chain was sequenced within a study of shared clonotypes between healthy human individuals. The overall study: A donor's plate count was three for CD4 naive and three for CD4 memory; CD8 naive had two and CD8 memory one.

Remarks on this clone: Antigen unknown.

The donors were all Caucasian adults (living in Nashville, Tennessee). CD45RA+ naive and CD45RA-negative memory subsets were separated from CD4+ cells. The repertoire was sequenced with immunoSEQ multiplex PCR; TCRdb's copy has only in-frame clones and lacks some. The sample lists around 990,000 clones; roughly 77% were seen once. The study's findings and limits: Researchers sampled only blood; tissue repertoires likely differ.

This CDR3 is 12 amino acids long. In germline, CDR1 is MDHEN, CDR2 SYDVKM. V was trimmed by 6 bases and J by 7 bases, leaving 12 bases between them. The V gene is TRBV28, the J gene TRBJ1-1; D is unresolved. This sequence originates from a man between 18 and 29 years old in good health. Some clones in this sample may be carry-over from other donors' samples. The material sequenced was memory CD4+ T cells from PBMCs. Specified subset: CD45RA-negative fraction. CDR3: CASSRPVLEAFF. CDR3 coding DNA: TGTGCCAGCAGCAGGCCGGTCCTTGAAGCTTTCTTT.